This T cell receptor beta chain was obtained from a study of PD-1 blockade in classical Hodgkin lymphoma. The CDR3 consists of 16 residues. V shed 4 bases and J 4 bases; nucleotides not matched to a gene: 4. Germline CDR1 MNHEY, CDR2 SVGAGI. Time point meaning: cycle 4 day 1 (C4D1), after five to seven weeks of nivolumab. Every patient was affected by relapse after autologous stem cell transplantation, while exposure to brentuximab vedotin was not uniform. Researchers used magnetic negative selection to pull out pure CD4+ T cells from thawed PBMCs. The data were produced by immunoSEQ multiplex PCR, yet TCRdb's version contains in-frame clones alone and is incomplete. The sample holds under 25,000 clones, around 74% seen once.

The starting material was CD4+ T cells from blood, obtained before the fourth cycle of nivolumab. The V call is TRBV6-5, the J call TRBJ2-2, with 12 bases lining up with TRBD2. This receptor was taken from a human donor with classical Hodgkin lymphoma. Here the CDR3 DNA reads TGTGCCAGCAGTTTCGCTAGCGGGGGGGCCACCGGGGAGCTGTTTTTT. Translated, it gives CASSFASGGATGELFF.